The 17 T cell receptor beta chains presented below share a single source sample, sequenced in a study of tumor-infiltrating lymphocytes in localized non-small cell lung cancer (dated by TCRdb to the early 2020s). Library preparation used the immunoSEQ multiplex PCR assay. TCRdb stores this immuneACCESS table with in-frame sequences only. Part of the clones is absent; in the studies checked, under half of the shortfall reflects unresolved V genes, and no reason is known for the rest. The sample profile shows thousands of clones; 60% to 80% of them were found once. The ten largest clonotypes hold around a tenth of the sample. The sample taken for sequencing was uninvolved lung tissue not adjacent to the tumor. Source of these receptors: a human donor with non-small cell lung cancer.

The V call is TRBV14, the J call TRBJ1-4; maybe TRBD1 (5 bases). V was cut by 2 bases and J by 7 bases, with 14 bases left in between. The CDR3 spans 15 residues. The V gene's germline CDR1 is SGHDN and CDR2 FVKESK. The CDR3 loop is CASSQKSGAGEKLFF. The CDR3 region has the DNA TGTGCCAGCAGCCAAAAAAGCGGGGCCGGTGAAAAACTGTTTTTT.

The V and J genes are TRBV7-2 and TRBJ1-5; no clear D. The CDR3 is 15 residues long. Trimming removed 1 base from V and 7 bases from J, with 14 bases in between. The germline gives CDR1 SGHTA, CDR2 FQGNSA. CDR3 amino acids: CASSLDYRAGQPQHF. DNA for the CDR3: TGTGCCAGCAGCTTAGATTACAGAGCTGGACAGCCCCAGCATTTT.

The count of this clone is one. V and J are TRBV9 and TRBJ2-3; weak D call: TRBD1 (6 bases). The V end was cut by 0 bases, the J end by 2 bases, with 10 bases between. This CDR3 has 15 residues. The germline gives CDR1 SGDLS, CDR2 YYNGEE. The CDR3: CASSVEGGLTDTQYF. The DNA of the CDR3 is TGTGCCAGCAGCGTAGAAGGGGGTCTCACAGATACGCAGTATTTT.

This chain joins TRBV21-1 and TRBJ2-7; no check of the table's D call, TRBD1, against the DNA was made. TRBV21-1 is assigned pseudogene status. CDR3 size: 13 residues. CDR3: CASSKGAPYEQYF. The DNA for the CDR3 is TGTGCCAGCAGCAAAGGGGCCCCCTACGAGCAGTACTTC.

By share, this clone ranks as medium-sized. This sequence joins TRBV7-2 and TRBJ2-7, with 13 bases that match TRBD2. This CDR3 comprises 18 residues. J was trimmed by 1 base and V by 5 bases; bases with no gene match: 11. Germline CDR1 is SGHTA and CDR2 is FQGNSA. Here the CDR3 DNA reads TGTGCCAGCAGCACAGAGAGGACTAGCGGGAGTGGGTCCTACGAGCAGTACTTC. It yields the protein CASSTERTSGSGSYEQYF.

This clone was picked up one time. CDR3 nucleotides: TGTGCCAGCAGCCAAGATTCTCCAGCGGGACTGAGCACAGATACGCAGTATTTT. It yields the protein CASSQDSPAGLSTDTQYF. The chain is built from TRBV14 and TRBJ2-3, with 7 bases matching TRBD2. Germline V gene sequence: CDR1 SGHDN, CDR2 FVKESK. The CDR3 is made up of 18 amino acids. V was pared by 0 bases and J by 0 bases, with 9 bases of the junction left unmatched.

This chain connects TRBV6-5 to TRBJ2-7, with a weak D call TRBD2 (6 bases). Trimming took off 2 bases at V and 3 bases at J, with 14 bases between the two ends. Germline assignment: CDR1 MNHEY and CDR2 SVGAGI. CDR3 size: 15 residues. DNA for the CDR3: TGTGCCAGCAGTTACCGAATGGACGGGGGCTACGAGCAGTACTTC. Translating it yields CASSYRMDGGYEQYF.

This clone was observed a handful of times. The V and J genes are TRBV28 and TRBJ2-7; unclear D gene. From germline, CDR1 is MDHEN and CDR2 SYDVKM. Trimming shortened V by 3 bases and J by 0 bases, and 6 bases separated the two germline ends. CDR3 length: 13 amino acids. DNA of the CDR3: TGTGCCAGCAGTTTCCCCAGCTCCTACGAGCAGTACTTC. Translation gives CASSFPSSYEQYF.

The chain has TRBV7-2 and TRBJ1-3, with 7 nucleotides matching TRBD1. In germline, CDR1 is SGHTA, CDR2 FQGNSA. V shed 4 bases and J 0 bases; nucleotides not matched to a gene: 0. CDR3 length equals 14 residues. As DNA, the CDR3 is TGTGCCAGCAGCTGGGACAGCTCTGGAAACACCATATATTTT. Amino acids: CASSWDSSGNTIYF.

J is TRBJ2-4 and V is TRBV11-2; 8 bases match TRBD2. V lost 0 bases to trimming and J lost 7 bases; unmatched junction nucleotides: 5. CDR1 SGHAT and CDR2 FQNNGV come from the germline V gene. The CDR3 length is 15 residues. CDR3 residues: CASSLDRASGNIQYF. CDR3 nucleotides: TGTGCCAGCAGCTTAGATAGAGCTAGCGGGAACATTCAGTACTTC.

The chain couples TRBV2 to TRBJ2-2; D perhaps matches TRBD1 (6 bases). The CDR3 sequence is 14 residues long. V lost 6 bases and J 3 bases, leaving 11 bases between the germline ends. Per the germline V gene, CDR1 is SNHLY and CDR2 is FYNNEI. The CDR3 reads CASRWTVDTGELFF. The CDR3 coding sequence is TGTGCCAGCAGGTGGACAGTCGACACCGGGGAGCTGTTTTTT.

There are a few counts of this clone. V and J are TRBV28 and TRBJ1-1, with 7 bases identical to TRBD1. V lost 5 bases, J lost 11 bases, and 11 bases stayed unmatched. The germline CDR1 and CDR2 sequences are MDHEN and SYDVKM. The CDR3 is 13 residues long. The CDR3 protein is CASSKTQDRLAFF. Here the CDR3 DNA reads TGTGCCAGCAGTAAGACCCAGGACAGGTTGGCTTTCTTT.

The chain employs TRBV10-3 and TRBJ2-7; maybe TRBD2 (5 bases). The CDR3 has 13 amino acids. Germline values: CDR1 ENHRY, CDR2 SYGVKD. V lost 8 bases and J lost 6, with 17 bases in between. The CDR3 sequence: CAIGDTLAREQYF. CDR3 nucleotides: TGTGCCATCGGGGATACTCTAGCACGCGAGCAGTACTTC.

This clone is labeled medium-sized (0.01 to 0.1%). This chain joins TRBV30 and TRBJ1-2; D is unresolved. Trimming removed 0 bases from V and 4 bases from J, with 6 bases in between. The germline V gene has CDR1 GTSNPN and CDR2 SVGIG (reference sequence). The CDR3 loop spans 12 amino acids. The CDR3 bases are TGTGCCTGGAGTGTAAGTAGCTATGGCTACACCTTC. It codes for CAWSVSSYGYTF.

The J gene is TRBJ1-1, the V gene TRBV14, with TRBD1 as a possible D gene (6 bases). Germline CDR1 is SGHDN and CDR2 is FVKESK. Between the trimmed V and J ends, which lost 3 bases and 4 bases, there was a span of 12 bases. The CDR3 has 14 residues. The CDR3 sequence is CASSQVSGATEAFF. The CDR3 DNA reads TGTGCCAGCAGCCAGGTTTCGGGGGCCACTGAAGCTTTCTTT. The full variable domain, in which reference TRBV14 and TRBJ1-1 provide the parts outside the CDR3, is EAGVTQFPSHSVIEKGQTVTLRCDPISGHDNLYWYRRVMGKEIKFLLHFVKESKQDESGMPNNRFLAERTGGTYSTLKVQPAELEDSGVYFCASSQVSGATEAFFGQGTRLTVV.

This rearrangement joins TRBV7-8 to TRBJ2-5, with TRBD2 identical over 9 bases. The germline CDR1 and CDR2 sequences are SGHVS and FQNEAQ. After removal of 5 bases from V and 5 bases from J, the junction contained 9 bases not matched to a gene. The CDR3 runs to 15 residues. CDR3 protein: CASSGLREGRETQYF. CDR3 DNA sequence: TGTGCCAGCAGCGGGTTGCGGGAGGGCCGGGAGACCCAGTACTTC.

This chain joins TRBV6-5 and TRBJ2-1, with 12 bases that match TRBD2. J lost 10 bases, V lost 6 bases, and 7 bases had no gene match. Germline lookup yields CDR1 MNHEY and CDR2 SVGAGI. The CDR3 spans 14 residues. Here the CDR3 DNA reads TGTGCCAGCAGCCCCCGACTAGCGGGAGTCGAGCAGTTCTTC. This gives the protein CASSPRLAGVEQFF.